This T cell receptor (beta chain) was observed in a study of early T cells in non-severe SARS-CoV-2 infection. MiXCR, run by TCRdb on the 5' RACE reads, gives a single entry per CDR3 protein. The data hold around 60,000 distinct CDR3 sequences, with 8% to 10% observed a single time. A few counts support this clonotype. The CDR3 is made up of 14 amino acids. Germline V gene lookup returns CDR1 SGHKS and CDR2 YYEKEE (reference sequence). Trimming left V 4 bases short and J 3 bases short, with 14 bases between. This sequence joins TRBV5-5 and TRBJ2-7, with D maybe TRBD1 (6 bases). Sequencing was done on a sample of whole blood. This TCR was sampled from an adult who was a healthcare worker with PCR-confirmed SARS-CoV-2 infection or an uninfected control (not recorded which). Written as DNA, the CDR3 is TGTGCCAGCAGCCGAGCCCAGGGGATCTACGAGCAGTACTTC. Protein product: CASSRAQGIYEQYF.